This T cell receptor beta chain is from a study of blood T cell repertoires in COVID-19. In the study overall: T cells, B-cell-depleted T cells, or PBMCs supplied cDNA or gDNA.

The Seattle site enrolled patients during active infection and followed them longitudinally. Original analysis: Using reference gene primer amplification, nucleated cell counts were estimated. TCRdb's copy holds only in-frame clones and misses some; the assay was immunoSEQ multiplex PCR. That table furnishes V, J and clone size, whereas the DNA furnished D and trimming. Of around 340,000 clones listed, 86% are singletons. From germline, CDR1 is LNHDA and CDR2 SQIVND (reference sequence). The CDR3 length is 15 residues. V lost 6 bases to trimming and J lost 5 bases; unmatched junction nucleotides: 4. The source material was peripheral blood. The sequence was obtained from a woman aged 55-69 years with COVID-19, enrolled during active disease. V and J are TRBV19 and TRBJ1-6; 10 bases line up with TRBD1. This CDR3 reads CASRLGTGDNSPLHF. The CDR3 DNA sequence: TGTGCCAGTAGGTTGGGGACAGGGGATAATTCACCCCTCCACTTT.